This is a list of T cell receptor beta chains from one sample in a study of early T cells in non-severe SARS-CoV-2 infection. TCRdb passed the 5' RACE reads through MiXCR, listing each CDR3 protein once. The sample records roughly 57,000 distinct CDR3 sequences, about 12% being singletons. This material consisted of whole blood, taken at baseline. These receptors came from an adult who was a healthcare worker with PCR-confirmed SARS-CoV-2 infection or an uninfected control (not recorded which). Both conserved end residues are part of each CDR3. The D gene is left open where the match is weak. Expanded clones are given a class, and other clones once, few, many or no size at all.

D gene: .; V gene: TRBV28; clone size: many; J gene: TRBJ2-1; CDR3 DNA: TGTGCCAGCGGTAACAGGAAATACAATGAGCAGTTCTTC; CDR3 protein: CASGNRKYNEQFF
D gene: .; V gene: TRBV7-6; clone size: .; J gene: TRBJ2-3; CDR3 DNA: TGTGCCAGCAGCCCGATCACTCTTGGTGATACGCAGTATTTT; CDR3 protein: CASSPITLGDTQYF
D gene: TRBD1; V gene: TRBV11-2; clone size: many; J gene: TRBJ2-7; CDR3 DNA: TGTGCCAGCAGCCGACAGGGGATTAGCTCCTACGAGCAGTACTTC; CDR3 protein: CASSRQGISSYEQYF
D gene: TRBD2; V gene: TRBV5-4; clone size: many; J gene: TRBJ2-3; CDR3 DNA: TGTGCCAGCAGCTTAGCGGGGTTCAGCACAGATACGCAGTATTTT; CDR3 protein: CASSLAGFSTDTQYF
D gene: TRBD1; V gene: TRBV20-1; clone size: few; J gene: TRBJ2-1; CDR3 DNA: TGCAGTGCTAGGCCCAGGACAGGGAGCTCCTACAATGAGCAGTTCTTC; CDR3 protein: CSARPRTGSSYNEQFF
D gene: TRBD1; V gene: TRBV7-2; clone size: many; J gene: TRBJ1-1; CDR3 DNA: TGTGCCAGCAGCCCATGGACAGGGGGATCAACTGAAGCTTTCTTT; CDR3 protein: CASSPWTGGSTEAFF
D gene: TRBD1; V gene: TRBV5-1; clone size: .; J gene: TRBJ1-1; CDR3 DNA: TGCGCCAGCAGCCGGGACAGAAACACTGAAGCTTTCTTT; CDR3 protein: CASSRDRNTEAFF
D gene: .; V gene: TRBV6-2/TRBV6-3; clone size: many; J gene: TRBJ2-7; CDR3 DNA: TGTGCCAGCAGTTCTTTAACGAGGGGCAGCCCCTACGAGCAGTACTTC; CDR3 protein: CASSSLTRGSPYEQYF
D gene: .; V gene: TRBV4-3; clone size: .; J gene: TRBJ2-1; CDR3 DNA: TGCGCCAGCAGCCAAGATGGGTGGATGTTTGAAAATGAGCAGTTCTTC; CDR3 protein: CASSQDGWMFENEQFF
D gene: .; V gene: TRBV11-2; clone size: .; J gene: TRBJ1-4; CDR3 DNA: TGTGCCAGCAGATCGCCCCTCGGGGATGGAGGTGAAAAACTGTTTTTT; CDR3 protein: CASRSPLGDGGEKLFF
D gene: TRBD1; V gene: TRBV6-4; clone size: many; J gene: TRBJ1-2; CDR3 DNA: TGTGCCAGCAGTGACCCGCAGGGGGCAGGAGGCTACACCTTC; CDR3 protein: CASSDPQGAGGYTF
D gene: TRBD1; V gene: TRBV19; clone size: few; J gene: TRBJ1-5; CDR3 DNA: TGTGCCAGTAAGGATGAAGGGACAGGGATCACTCAGCCCCAGCATTTT; CDR3 protein: CASKDEGTGITQPQHF
D gene: .; V gene: TRBV14; clone size: many; J gene: TRBJ2-4; CDR3 DNA: TGTGCCAGCAGCCAAGATGTAGGCCTAGGGGAAAACATTCAGTACTTC; CDR3 protein: CASSQDVGLGENIQYF
D gene: TRBD1; V gene: TRBV7-9; clone size: many; J gene: TRBJ1-1; CDR3 DNA: TGTGCCAGCAGCCTAGGGGGACAGGTTTCTGAAGCTTTCTTT; CDR3 protein: CASSLGGQVSEAFF
D gene: TRBD2; V gene: TRBV14; clone size: many; J gene: TRBJ2-1; CDR3 DNA: TGTGCCAGCAGTCGAGGACTAGCTAGAGGGAGTGAGCAGTTCTTC; CDR3 protein: CASSRGLARGSEQFF
D gene: .; V gene: TRBV28; clone size: few; J gene: TRBJ1-2; CDR3 DNA: TGTGCCAGCAAGGCCGGGGACCTCTCTAACTATGGCTACACCTTC; CDR3 protein: CASKAGDLSNYGYTF
D gene: .; V gene: TRBV6-1; clone size: .; J gene: TRBJ2-5; CDR3 DNA: TGTGCCAGCAGTGAAGCACGACGCTCAGAGACCCAGTACTTC; CDR3 protein: CASSEARRSETQYF
D gene: .; V gene: TRBV11-2; clone size: few; J gene: TRBJ2-7; CDR3 DNA: TGTGCCAGCAGCTTAGATCGGGACGGCCGATTCTACGAGCAGTACTTC; CDR3 protein: CASSLDRDGRFYEQYF
D gene: TRBD1; V gene: TRBV6-5; clone size: .; J gene: TRBJ2-1; CDR3 DNA: TGTGCCAGCAGTCAGGGTGGACAGGGAGGCAATGAGCAGTTCTTC; CDR3 protein: CASSQGGQGGNEQFF
D gene: .; V gene: TRBV25-1; clone size: few; J gene: TRBJ1-1; CDR3 DNA: TGTGCCATAGGTGACGGGCCCGAAGCTTTCTTT; CDR3 protein: CAIGDGPEAFF
D gene: TRBD2; V gene: TRBV20-1; clone size: .; J gene: TRBJ2-7; CDR3 DNA: TGCAGTGCTCCGGGGGAGGGTCGTTACGAGCAGTACTTC; CDR3 protein: CSAPGEGRYEQYF
D gene: .; V gene: TRBV12-3/TRBV12-4; clone size: few; J gene: TRBJ1-2; CDR3 DNA: TGTGCCAGCAGTTTACAGGCATATGGCTACACCTTC; CDR3 protein: CASSLQAYGYTF
D gene: .; V gene: TRBV6-2/TRBV6-3; clone size: .; J gene: TRBJ2-4; CDR3 DNA: TGTGCCAGCAGTTATCCCGGGACAGCCAAAAACATTCAGTACTTC; CDR3 protein: CASSYPGTAKNIQYF
D gene: .; V gene: TRBV28; clone size: .; J gene: TRBJ1-5; CDR3 DNA: TGTGCCAGCAGCTTAGCGTATAGCAATCAGCCCCAGCATTTT; CDR3 protein: CASSLAYSNQPQHF
D gene: TRBD2; V gene: TRBV5-1; clone size: medium-sized; J gene: TRBJ2-7; CDR3 DNA: TGCGCCAGCAGCTGGACTAGCGGACCCTCCTACGAGCAGTACTTC; CDR3 protein: CASSWTSGPSYEQYF
D gene: TRBD2; V gene: TRBV25-1; clone size: .; J gene: TRBJ2-7; CDR3 DNA: TGTGCCAGCAGTGATACTAGCGGGTTCTCCTACGAGCAGTACTTC; CDR3 protein: CASSDTSGFSYEQYF
D gene: .; V gene: TRBV7-9; clone size: .; J gene: TRBJ1-1; CDR3 DNA: TGTGCCTGGGGATGGGGCACTGAAGCTTTCTTT; CDR3 protein: CAWGWGTEAFF
D gene: TRBD2; V gene: TRBV5-4; clone size: .; J gene: TRBJ2-7; CDR3 DNA: TGTGCCAGCAGCTTGGCGTTAGCGGGAGCCCACGAGCAGTACTTC; CDR3 protein: CASSLALAGAHEQYF
D gene: TRBD1; V gene: TRBV5-6; clone size: .; J gene: TRBJ2-7; CDR3 DNA: TGTGCCAGCTGTTTCCTTCGGACAGGGGTTTGCGAGCAGTACTTC; CDR3 protein: CASCFLRTGVCEQYF
D gene: .; V gene: TRBV20-1; clone size: many; J gene: TRBJ1-5; CDR3 DNA: TGCAGTGCTGAAACAGGGTTTAGCAATCAGCCCCAGCATTTT; CDR3 protein: CSAETGFSNQPQHF
D gene: .; V gene: TRBV4-2; clone size: many; J gene: TRBJ2-5; CDR3 DNA: TGTGCCAGCAGCCAAGGGGCGGCAAAGGAGACCCAGTACTTC; CDR3 protein: CASSQGAAKETQYF
D gene: .; V gene: TRBV11-2; clone size: many; J gene: TRBJ1-2; CDR3 DNA: TGTGCCAGCAGCTTCTCCGGGGGGAGGAACTATGGCTACACCTTC; CDR3 protein: CASSFSGGRNYGYTF
D gene: .; V gene: TRBV28; clone size: few; J gene: TRBJ2-7; CDR3 DNA: TGTGCCAGCAGTGCCCCAGGGAGCTACGAGCAGTACTTC; CDR3 protein: CASSAPGSYEQYF
D gene: .; V gene: TRBV20-1; clone size: .; J gene: TRBJ2-7; CDR3 DNA: TGCAGTGCTAGAGCGAGCGGGTCAAACGAGCAGTACTTC; CDR3 protein: CSARASGSNEQYF
D gene: .; V gene: TRBV4-2; clone size: many; J gene: TRBJ1-5; CDR3 DNA: TGTGCCAGCAGCCAGAGGTTTGGGGTCGGGCATTTT; CDR3 protein: CASSQRFGVGHF
D gene: .; V gene: TRBV4-3; clone size: many; J gene: TRBJ2-5; CDR3 DNA: TGCGCCAGCAGCCACCAGGAGGCTGGGACCCAGTACTTC; CDR3 protein: CASSHQEAGTQYF
D gene: .; V gene: TRBV7-3; clone size: many; J gene: TRBJ2-1; CDR3 DNA: TGTGCCAGCAGCTTAACGAGGACTACCAATGAGCAGTTCTTC; CDR3 protein: CASSLTRTTNEQFF
D gene: TRBD2; V gene: TRBV6-5; clone size: .; J gene: TRBJ2-7; CDR3 DNA: TGTGCCAGCAGTTACTGGCCGGTAGCGGGAGGAAGGGGCTACGAGCAGTACTTC; CDR3 protein: CASSYWPVAGGRGYEQYF
D gene: .; V gene: TRBV6-6; clone size: .; J gene: TRBJ2-3; CDR3 DNA: TGTGCCAGCAGTTACTCTTTAGTGGCAGATACGCAGTATTTT; CDR3 protein: CASSYSLVADTQYF
D gene: .; V gene: TRBV6-2/TRBV6-3; clone size: few; J gene: TRBJ1-4; CDR3 DNA: TGTGCCAGCAATGCCGGACGCCTCGAAAAACTGTTTTTT; CDR3 protein: CASNAGRLEKLFF
D gene: TRBD2; V gene: TRBV20-1; clone size: many; J gene: TRBJ2-2; CDR3 DNA: TGCAGTGCGTCCGGACTAGCGGCGAACACCGGGGAGCTGTTTTTT; CDR3 protein: CSASGLAANTGELFF
D gene: TRBD1; V gene: TRBV12-3/TRBV12-4; clone size: .; J gene: TRBJ2-7; CDR3 DNA: TGTGCCAGCAGTTCGGGACAGGGGTTTACGTACGAGCAGTACTTC; CDR3 protein: CASSSGQGFTYEQYF
D gene: TRBD1; V gene: TRBV5-5; clone size: few; J gene: TRBJ1-5; CDR3 DNA: TGTGCCAGCAGCTTGCGGGGACAGAATCAGCCCCAGCATTTT; CDR3 protein: CASSLRGQNQPQHF
D gene: .; V gene: TRBV19; clone size: many; J gene: TRBJ2-3; CDR3 DNA: TGTGCCAGTAATATGGGAGGGGGCGCGGATACGCAGTATTTT; CDR3 protein: CASNMGGGADTQYF
D gene: .; V gene: TRBV18; clone size: many; J gene: TRBJ2-3; CDR3 DNA: TGTGCCAGCTCACCGGGCACAGATACGCAGTATTTT; CDR3 protein: CASSPGTDTQYF
D gene: .; V gene: TRBV11-2; clone size: .; J gene: TRBJ1-5; CDR3 DNA: TGTGCCAGCAGCTTAGGAACGCTTCAGCCCCAGCATTTT; CDR3 protein: CASSLGTLQPQHF
D gene: TRBD1; V gene: TRBV7-2; clone size: .; J gene: TRBJ1-2; CDR3 DNA: TGTGCCAGCAGCTTAGGGCCCCCGGGACAGGCCCATGGCTACACCTTC; CDR3 protein: CASSLGPPGQAHGYTF
D gene: .; V gene: TRBV7-9; clone size: few; J gene: TRBJ2-7; CDR3 DNA: TGTGCCAGCAGCTTGATACAGGGTACTCCTCGCGAGCAGTACTTC; CDR3 protein: CASSLIQGTPREQYF
D gene: .; V gene: TRBV11-3; clone size: .; J gene: TRBJ2-5; CDR3 DNA: TGTGCCAGCACCTATCCAAAGGGAGACCAAGAGACCCAGTACTTC; CDR3 protein: CASTYPKGDQETQYF
D gene: .; V gene: TRBV27; clone size: few; J gene: TRBJ1-1; CDR3 DNA: TGTGCCAGCAGTTTCCAGGGATACACTGAAGTTTTCTTT; CDR3 protein: CASSFQGYTEVFF
D gene: .; V gene: TRBV5-6; clone size: .; J gene: TRBJ1-5; CDR3 DNA: TGTGCCAGCAGCTACTCAGGGATGCAGCCCCAGCATTTT; CDR3 protein: CASSYSGMQPQHF
D gene: .; V gene: TRBV5-1; clone size: .; J gene: TRBJ1-1; CDR3 DNA: TGCGCCAGCAGCTTGGGGGGCCGGGGCGTCAACACTGAAGCTTTCTTT; CDR3 protein: CASSLGGRGVNTEAFF
D gene: .; V gene: TRBV11-2; clone size: many; J gene: TRBJ2-1; CDR3 DNA: TGTGCCAGCAGCTTAGGCCCTTCTAGCGCTTCCCTTCCAAGAGAGCAGTTCTTC; CDR3 protein: CASSLGPSSASLPREQFF
D gene: .; V gene: TRBV7-2; clone size: .; J gene: TRBJ1-4; CDR3 DNA: TGTGCCAGCAGCTTAGCCCCAGGACGCGCGAGTGAAAAACTGTTTTTT; CDR3 protein: CASSLAPGRASEKLFF
D gene: .; V gene: TRBV11-2; clone size: .; J gene: TRBJ2-1; CDR3 DNA: TGTGCCAGCAGCCGGGCCGCGGAGCAGTTCTTC; CDR3 protein: CASSRAAEQFF
D gene: .; V gene: TRBV7-9; clone size: many; J gene: TRBJ1-2; CDR3 DNA: TGTGCCGGCGACTTCCGGGACGGACCCGATTTCCTCGGCTACACCTTC; CDR3 protein: CAGDFRDGPDFLGYTF
D gene: .; V gene: TRBV14; clone size: many; J gene: TRBJ1-3; CDR3 DNA: TGTGCCAGCAGCCGATACAGGTCACCCTCTGGAAACACCATATATTTT; CDR3 protein: CASSRYRSPSGNTIYF
D gene: TRBD1; V gene: TRBV10-3; clone size: few; J gene: TRBJ2-5; CDR3 DNA: TGTGCCATCAGCGAAGGGACAGGAGGAGAGACCCAGTACTTC; CDR3 protein: CAISEGTGGETQYF
D gene: TRBD1; V gene: TRBV6-2/TRBV6-3; clone size: few; J gene: TRBJ1-1; CDR3 DNA: TGTGCCAGCAGAGAGGGACAGATGAACACTGAAGCTTTCTTT; CDR3 protein: CASREGQMNTEAFF
D gene: .; V gene: TRBV20-1; clone size: .; J gene: TRBJ1-2; CDR3 DNA: TGCAGTGCCACGGGACGGCTGATTTCCTATGGCTACACCTTC; CDR3 protein: CSATGRLISYGYTF